This TCR beta chain comes out of a study of blood T cells in healthy people across ages. Primers used in a second PCR of about 7 to 11 cycles were a sample-barcoded 5' primer and a J-beta primer mix. TCRdb re-called the 5' RACE reads with MiXCR, one entry per CDR3 protein. The table lists around 850,000 distinct CDR3 sequences, under 40% of them singletons, with roughly 13% in the top ten. This clonotype was detected a few times. Germline trimming cut 0 bases from V and 3 bases from J; bases unmatched to any gene: 8. This CDR3 has 17 amino acids. Germline CDR1 reads LGHNA; CDR2 reads YNFKEQ. This sequence originates from a young man in good health. This chain connects TRBV4-2 to TRBJ2-3, with TRBD2 matching over 8 bases. The sequenced material came from blood. The CDR3: CASSQDNDSGMTDTQYF. The DNA for the CDR3 is TGTGCCAGCAGCCAAGATAACGATAGCGGGATGACAGATACGCAGTATTTT.